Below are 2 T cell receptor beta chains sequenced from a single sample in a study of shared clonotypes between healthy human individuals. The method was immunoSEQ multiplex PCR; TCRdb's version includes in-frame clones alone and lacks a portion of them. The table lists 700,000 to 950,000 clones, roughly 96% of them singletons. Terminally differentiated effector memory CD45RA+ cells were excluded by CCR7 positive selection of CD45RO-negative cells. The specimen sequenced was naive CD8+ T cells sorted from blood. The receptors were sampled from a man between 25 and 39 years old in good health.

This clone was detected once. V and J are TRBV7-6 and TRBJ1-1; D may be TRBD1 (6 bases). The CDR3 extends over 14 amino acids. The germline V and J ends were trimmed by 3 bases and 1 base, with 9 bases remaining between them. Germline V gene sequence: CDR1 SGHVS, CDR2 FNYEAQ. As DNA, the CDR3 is TGTGCCAGCAGCTTGGACAGAAGGAACACTGAAGCTTTCTTT. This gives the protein CASSLDRRNTEAFF.

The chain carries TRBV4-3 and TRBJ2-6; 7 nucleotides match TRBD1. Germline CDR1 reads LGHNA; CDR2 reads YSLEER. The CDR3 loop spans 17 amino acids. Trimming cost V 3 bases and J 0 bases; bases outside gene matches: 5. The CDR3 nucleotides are TGCGCCAGCAGCCACGGGACAGCGAGCTCTGGGGCCAACGTCCTGACTTTC. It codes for CASSHGTASSGANVLTF.